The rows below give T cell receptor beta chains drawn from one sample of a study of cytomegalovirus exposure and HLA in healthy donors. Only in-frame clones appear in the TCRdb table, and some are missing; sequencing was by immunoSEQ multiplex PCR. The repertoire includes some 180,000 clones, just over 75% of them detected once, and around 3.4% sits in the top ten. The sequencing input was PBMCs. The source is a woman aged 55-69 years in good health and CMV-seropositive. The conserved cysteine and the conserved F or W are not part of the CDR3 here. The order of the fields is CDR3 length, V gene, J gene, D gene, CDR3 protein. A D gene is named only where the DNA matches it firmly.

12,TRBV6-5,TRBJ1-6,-,ASSYAGGQSPLH
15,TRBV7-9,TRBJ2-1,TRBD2,ASSLVGLAGGYNEQF
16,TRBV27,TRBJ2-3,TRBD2,ASKPRGGTSGITDTQY
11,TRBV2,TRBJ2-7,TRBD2,ASRSTGLAGMN
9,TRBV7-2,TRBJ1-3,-,ASSLGNTIY
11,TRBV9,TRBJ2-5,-,ASSRGGWETQY
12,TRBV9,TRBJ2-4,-,ASSVQGLGNSQY
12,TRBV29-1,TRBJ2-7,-,SVDVGARSGEQY
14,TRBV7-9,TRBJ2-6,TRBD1,ASSSYRGSGANGLT
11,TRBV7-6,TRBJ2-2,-,ASTLDRTGELF
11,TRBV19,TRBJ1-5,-,ASSPGTNLPQH
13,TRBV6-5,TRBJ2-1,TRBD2,ASSSLAGGAYEQF
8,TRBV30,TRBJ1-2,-,AWDPAVTT
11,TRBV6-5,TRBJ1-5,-,ASSETGKQPQH
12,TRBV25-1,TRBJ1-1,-,ASSEYFGGTEAF
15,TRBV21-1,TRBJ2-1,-,ASSKEGLAGGPNEQF
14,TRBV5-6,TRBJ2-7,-,ASSLARGMGSYEQY
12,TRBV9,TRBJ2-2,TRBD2,ASRGLAGTGELF
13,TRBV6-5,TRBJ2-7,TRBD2,ASSYEISGAVEQY
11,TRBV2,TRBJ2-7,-,AKKSGTTYEQY
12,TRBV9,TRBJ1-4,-,ASSVLPDGEKLF
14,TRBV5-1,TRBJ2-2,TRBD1,ASSLRTGINTGELF
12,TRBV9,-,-,ASSVDSTIGEQY
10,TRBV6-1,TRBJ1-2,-,ASSAGLQGYT
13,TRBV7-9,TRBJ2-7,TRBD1,ASSLLGTVSYEQY
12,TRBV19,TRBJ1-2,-,ASSPRPINYGYT
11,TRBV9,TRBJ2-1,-,ASAGRSYNEQF
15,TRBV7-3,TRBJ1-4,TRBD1,ASSLTGTGATNEKLF
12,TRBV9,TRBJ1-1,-,ASSVAYRGTEAF
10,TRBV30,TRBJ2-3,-,AWSAAEDTQY
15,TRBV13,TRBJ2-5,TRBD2,ASSLGGSLHYQETQY
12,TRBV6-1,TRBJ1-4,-,ASRVGGGGEKLF
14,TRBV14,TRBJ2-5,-,ASSQVPGRGQETQY
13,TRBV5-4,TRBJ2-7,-,ASSLGQRDSYEQY
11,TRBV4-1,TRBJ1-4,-,ASSQDFREKLF
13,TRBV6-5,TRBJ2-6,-,ASSSPGSGANVLT
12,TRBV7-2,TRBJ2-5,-,ASSQRTGEETQY
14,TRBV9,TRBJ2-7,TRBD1,ASSTGDRGSSYEQY
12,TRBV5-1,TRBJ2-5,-,ASSVPREWETQY
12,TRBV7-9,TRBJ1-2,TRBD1,ASSLGRGDYGYT